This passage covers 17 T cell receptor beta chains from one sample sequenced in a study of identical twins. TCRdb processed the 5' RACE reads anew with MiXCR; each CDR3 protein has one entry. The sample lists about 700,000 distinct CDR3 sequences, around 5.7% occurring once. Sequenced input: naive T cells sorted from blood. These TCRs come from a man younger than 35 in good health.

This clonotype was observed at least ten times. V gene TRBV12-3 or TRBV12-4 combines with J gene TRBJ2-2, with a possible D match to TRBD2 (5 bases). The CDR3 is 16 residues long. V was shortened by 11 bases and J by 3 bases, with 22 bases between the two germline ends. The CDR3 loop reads CASRGPGFEDTGELFF. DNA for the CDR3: TGTGCCTCCAGAGGTCCGGGATTCGAGGACACCGGGGAGCTGTTTTTT.

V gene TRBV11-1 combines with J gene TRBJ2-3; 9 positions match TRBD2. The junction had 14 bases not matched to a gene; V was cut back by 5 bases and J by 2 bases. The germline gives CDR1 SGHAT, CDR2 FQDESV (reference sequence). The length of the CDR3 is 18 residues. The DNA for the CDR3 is TGTGCCAGCAGCCCTTCGGGTCGCGGGAGGGGTTTCACAGATACGCAGTATTTT. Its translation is CASSPSGRGRGFTDTQYF.

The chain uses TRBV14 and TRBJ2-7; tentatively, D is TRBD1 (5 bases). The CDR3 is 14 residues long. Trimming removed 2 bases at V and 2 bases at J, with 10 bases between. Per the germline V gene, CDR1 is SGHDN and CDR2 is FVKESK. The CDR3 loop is CASSQQGNPYEQYF. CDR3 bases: TGTGCCAGCAGCCAACAGGGAAATCCCTACGAGCAGTACTTC.

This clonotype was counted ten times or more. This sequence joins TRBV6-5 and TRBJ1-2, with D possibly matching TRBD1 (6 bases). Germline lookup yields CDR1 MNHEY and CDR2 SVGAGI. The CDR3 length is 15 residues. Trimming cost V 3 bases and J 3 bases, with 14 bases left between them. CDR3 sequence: CASSYLPGGDYGYTF. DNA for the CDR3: TGTGCCAGCAGTTATTTACCCGGGGGCGACTATGGCTACACCTTC.

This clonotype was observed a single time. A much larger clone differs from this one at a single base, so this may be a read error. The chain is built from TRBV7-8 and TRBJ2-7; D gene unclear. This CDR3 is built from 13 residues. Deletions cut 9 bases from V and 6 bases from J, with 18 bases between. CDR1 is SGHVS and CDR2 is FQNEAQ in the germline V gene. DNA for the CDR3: TGTGCCAGGAGCGTTGAAAACTTCGGCGAGCAGTACGTC. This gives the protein CARSVENFGEQYV.

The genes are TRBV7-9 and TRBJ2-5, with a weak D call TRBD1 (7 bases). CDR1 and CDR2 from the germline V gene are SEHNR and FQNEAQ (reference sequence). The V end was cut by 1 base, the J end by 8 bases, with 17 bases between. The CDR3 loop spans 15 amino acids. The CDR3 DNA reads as TGTGCCAGCAGCTTAGGTGCGGGACAGACAGCCACCCAGTACTTC. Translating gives CASSLGAGQTATQYF.

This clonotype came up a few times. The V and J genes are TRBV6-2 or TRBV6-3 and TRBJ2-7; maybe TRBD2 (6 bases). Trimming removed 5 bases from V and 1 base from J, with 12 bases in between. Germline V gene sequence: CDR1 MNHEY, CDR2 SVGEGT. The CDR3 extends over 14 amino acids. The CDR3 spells CASSPRRGSYEQYV. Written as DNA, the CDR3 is TGTGCCAGCAGTCCCCGTCGGGGGTCCTACGAGCAGTACGTC.

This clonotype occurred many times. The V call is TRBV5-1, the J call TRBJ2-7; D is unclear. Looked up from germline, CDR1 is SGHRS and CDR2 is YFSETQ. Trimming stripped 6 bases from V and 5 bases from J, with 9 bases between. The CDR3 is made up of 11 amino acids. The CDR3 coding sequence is TGCGCCAGCACCCCCCGGAACGAGCAGTACGTC. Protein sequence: CASTPRNEQYV.

CDR3 region: CASLGPISTDTQYF. The CDR3 DNA is TGTGCCAGCTTGGGTCCCATTAGCACAGATACGCAGTATTTT. The rearrangement links TRBV6-1 to TRBJ2-3; D not resolved. CDR3 length: 14 residues. Per the germline V gene, CDR1 is MNHNS and CDR2 is SASEGT. V dropped 8 bases and J dropped 0 bases, with 12 bases sitting between them.

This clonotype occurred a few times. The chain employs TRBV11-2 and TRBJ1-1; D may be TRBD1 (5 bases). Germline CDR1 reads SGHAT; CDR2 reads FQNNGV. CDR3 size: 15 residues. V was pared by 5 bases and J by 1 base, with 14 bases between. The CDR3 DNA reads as TGTGCCAGCAGCCCCACCCGACAGCGGAACACTGAAGCTTTCTTT. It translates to CASSPTRQRNTEAFF.

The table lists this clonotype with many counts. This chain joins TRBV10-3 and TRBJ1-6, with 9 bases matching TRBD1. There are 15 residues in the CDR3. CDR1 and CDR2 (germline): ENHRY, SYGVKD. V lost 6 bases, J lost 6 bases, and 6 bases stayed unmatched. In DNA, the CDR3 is TGTGCCATCAGAGCCGGGGGACAGGGTAATTCACCCCTCCACTTT. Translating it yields CAIRAGGQGNSPLHF.

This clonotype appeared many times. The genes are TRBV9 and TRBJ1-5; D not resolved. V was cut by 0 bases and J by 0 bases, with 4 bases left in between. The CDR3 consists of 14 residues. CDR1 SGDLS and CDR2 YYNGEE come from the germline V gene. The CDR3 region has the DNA TGTGCCAGCAGCGTAGCCGGTAGCAATCAGCCCCAGCATTTT. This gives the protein CASSVAGSNQPQHF.

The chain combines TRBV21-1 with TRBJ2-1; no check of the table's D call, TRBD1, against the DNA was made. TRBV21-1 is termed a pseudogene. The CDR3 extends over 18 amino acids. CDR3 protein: CASGRWLVAQEPGNEQFF. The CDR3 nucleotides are TGTGCCAGCGGCCGATGGCTCGTCGCACAGGAGCCTGGTAATGAGCAGTTCTTC.

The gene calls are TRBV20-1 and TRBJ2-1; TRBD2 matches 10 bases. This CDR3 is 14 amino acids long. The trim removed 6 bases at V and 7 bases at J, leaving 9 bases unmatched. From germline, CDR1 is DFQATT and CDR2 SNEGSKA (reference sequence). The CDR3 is CSASLAGAANEQFF. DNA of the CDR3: TGCAGTGCAAGTCTAGCGGGAGCCGCTAATGAGCAGTTCTTC.

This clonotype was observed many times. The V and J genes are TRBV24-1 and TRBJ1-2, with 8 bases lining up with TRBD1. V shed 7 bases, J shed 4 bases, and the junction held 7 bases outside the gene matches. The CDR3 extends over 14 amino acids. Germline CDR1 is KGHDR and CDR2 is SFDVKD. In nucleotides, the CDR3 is TGTGCCACCAGCGGACAGGGCCGAAGCTATGGCTACACCTTC. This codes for CATSGQGRSYGYTF.

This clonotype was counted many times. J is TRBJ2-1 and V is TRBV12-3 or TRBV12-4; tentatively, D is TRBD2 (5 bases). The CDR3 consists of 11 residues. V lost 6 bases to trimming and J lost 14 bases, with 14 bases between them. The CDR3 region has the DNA TGTGCCAGCAGCCAAACTAGGGAGAAGTTCTTC. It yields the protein CASSQTREKFF.

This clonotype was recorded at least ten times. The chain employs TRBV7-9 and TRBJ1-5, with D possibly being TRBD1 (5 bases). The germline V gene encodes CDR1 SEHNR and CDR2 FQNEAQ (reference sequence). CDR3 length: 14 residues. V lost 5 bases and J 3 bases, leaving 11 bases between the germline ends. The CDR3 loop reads CASSPWGDNQPQHF. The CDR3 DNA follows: TGTGCCAGCAGCCCCTGGGGCGACAATCAGCCCCAGCATTTT. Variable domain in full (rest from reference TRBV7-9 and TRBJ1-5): DTGVSQNPRHKITKRGQNVTFRCDPISEHNRLYWYRQTLGQGPEFLTYFQNEAQLEKSRLLSDRFSAERPKGSFSTLEIQRTEQGDSAMYLCASSPWGDNQPQHFGDGTRLSIL.